These 10 T cell receptor beta chains share one sample of origin, sequenced in a study of CD4 T cells in relation to SARS-CoV-2 and coronaviruses. Their recognized antigens are unknown. Clones were read by immunoSEQ multiplex PCR, and TCRdb kept only the in-frame ones, dropping some. The sample carries approximately 20,000 clones, roughly 70% recorded once. CD4+ T cells from unexposed donors were obtained before the COVID-19 pandemic (2011-2018). After 10 to 11 days of culture, CD4+ T cells were isolated. The sequencing input was CD4+ T cells from PBMCs, cultured in vitro. These receptors came from a human donor in good health.

The chain joins TRBV11-2 to TRBJ2-5; maybe TRBD1 (5 bases). V dropped 7 bases and J dropped 2 bases, with 14 bases sitting between them. This CDR3 is built from 14 residues. The germline gives CDR1 SGHAT, CDR2 FQNNGV. The CDR3 spells CASKTGHSQETQYF. The CDR3 DNA sequence: TGTGCCAGCAAAACAGGACACTCTCAAGAGACCCAGTACTTC. Supplemented by reference TRBV11-2 and TRBJ2-5, the full variable domain reads EAGVAQSPRYKIIEKRQSVAFWCNPISGHATLYWYQQILGQGPKLLIQFQNNGVVDDSQLPKDRFSAERLKGVDSTLKIQPAKLEDSAVYLCASKTGHSQETQYFGPGTRLLVL.

The chain links TRBV29-1 to TRBJ2-3, with 8 nucleotides matching TRBD1. J was trimmed by 3 bases and V by 1 base; bases with no gene match: 9. This CDR3 is 16 amino acids long. Germline V gives CDR1 SQVTM, CDR2 ANQGSEA. CDR3 coding DNA: TGCAGCGTTGAAGGAAGGACAGGGTCAGGGACAGATACGCAGTATTTT. Its protein product is CSVEGRTGSGTDTQYF.

The rearrangement links TRBV3-1 (or the pseudogene TRBV3-2) to TRBJ2-7; perhaps D is TRBD1 or TRBD2 (7 bases each). The V and J ends lost 4 bases and 1 base respectively, with 17 bases between them. The CDR3 extends over 16 amino acids. The V gene's germline CDR1 is LGHDT and CDR2 YNNKEL (reference sequence). CDR3 loop: CASSLMGGGYSYEQYF. CDR3 DNA sequence: TGTGCCAGCAGCCTCATGGGAGGGGGCTATTCCTACGAGCAGTACTTC.

The rearrangement joins TRBV28 to TRBJ2-7, with D maybe TRBD1 (6 bases). The germline gives CDR1 MDHEN, CDR2 SYDVKM. Trimming left V 6 bases short and J 0 bases short, with 15 bases between. The CDR3 runs to 15 residues. Written as DNA, the CDR3 is TGTGCCAGCAGGCTAGGGGGTGCCAGCTCCTACGAGCAGTACTTC. It encodes CASRLGGASSYEQYF.

The chain employs TRBV19 and TRBJ2-1; tentative D call: TRBD1 (6 bases). The CDR3 has 11 residues. Germline-derived CDR1 and CDR2 are LNHDA and SQIVND (reference sequence). Trimming took off 4 bases at V and 13 bases at J, with 11 bases between the two ends. As DNA, the CDR3 is TGTGCCAGTAGTAACAGGGTGAATCAGTTCTTC. Amino acids: CASSNRVNQFF.

This clone appeared a few times. CDR3 in DNA: TGTGCCAGCAGCTCCCGGGACAGGGAGGGCAATGAGCAGTTCTTC. Amino acids: CASSSRDREGNEQFF. This rearrangement joins TRBV7-2 to TRBJ2-1; 9 positions agree with TRBD1. V lost 4 bases, J lost 6 bases, and 7 bases stayed unmatched. In germline, CDR1 is SGHTA, CDR2 FQGNSA. The CDR3 is 15 residues long.

The chain recombines TRBV4-2 with TRBJ2-5; 7 bases align to TRBD1. The CDR3 consists of 15 residues. The germline gives CDR1 LGHNA, CDR2 YNFKEQ. J lost 0 bases, V lost 5 bases, and 6 bases had no gene match. The CDR3 DNA is TGTGCCAGCAGCGAAGGGGGCAGGTACCAAGAGACCCAGTACTTC. It encodes CASSEGGRYQETQYF.

The chain couples TRBV19 to TRBJ1-4; no clear D gene. Trimming left V 4 bases short and J 0 bases short, with 12 bases between. Per the germline V gene, CDR1 is LNHDA and CDR2 is SQIVND (reference sequence). CDR3 length equals 16 residues. CDR3 residues: CASSNRLLATNEKLFF. Written as DNA, the CDR3 is TGTGCCAGTAGTAACCGTCTACTAGCAACTAATGAAAAACTGTTTTTT. The variable domain in full, with the rest retrieved from reference TRBV19 and TRBJ1-4, is DGGITQSPKYLFRKEGQNVTLSCEQNLNHDAMYWYRQDPGQGLRLIYYSQIVNDFQKGDIAEGYSVSREKKESFPLTVTSAQKNPTAFYLCASSNRLLATNEKLFFGSGTQLSVL.

A few counts support this clone. The rearrangement uses TRBV2 and TRBJ1-6; no clear D. The V end was cut by 7 bases, the J end by 0 bases, with 13 bases between. Germline CDR1 reads SNHLY; CDR2 reads FYNNEI. The CDR3 consists of 16 residues. The CDR3 DNA follows: TGTGCCAGCAATAGAGGCGGGAGCTCCTATAATTCACCCCTCCACTTT. This sequence encodes CASNRGGSSYNSPLHF.

The V and J genes are TRBV10-3 and TRBJ2-2; D gene uncertain. Germline V gene data show CDR1 as ENHRY and CDR2 as SYGVKD. The V gene lost 0 bases and the J gene lost 1 base, with 6 bases spanning the gap. This CDR3 is 15 amino acids long. CDR3 amino acids: CAISESTKNTGELFF. The DNA of the CDR3 is TGTGCCATCAGTGAGTCGACCAAGAACACCGGGGAGCTGTTTTTT.